This T cell receptor (beta chain) originates from a study of HIV-infected patients and healthy controls. About 540 ng RNA was reverse transcribed with alpha and beta constant-region primers. Using multiplexing indices, alpha and beta chain libraries were generated apart by chain-specific third strand synthesis. Ligation attached cDNA to a 5' RACE adapter that carried a random hexamer and SP2 site. The library had 12-nucleotide molecular identifiers formed by two random hexamers joined together. A short first PCR added P5 and P7 adapter elements and a second index. TCRdb re-called the 5' RACE reads through MiXCR, storing one row per CDR3 protein. Here the sample spans more than 15,000 distinct CDR3 sequences, roughly 9.5% being singletons. The CDR3 runs 16 residues. Per the germline V gene, CDR1 is LNHNV and CDR2 is YYDKDF (reference sequence). Trimming took off 0 bases at V and 5 bases at J, with 15 bases between the two ends.

Whole blood was used without fractionation, so all unsorted peripheral T cells were included. This clonotype is medium-sized (0.01 to 0.1%) by share. The rearrangement links TRBV15 to TRBJ2-3; a possible D gene is TRBD2 (5 bases). Sequencing was carried out using blood. The clonotype was recovered from an adult in good health. The CDR3 DNA sequence: TGTGCCACCAGCAGAGATGAGACGGGATTGTTAGATACGCAGTATTTT. Translated: CATSRDETGLLDTQYF. Full variable domain (missing parts from reference TRBV15 and TRBJ2-3): DAMVIQNPRYQVTQFGKPVTLSCSQTLNHNVMYWYQQKSSQAPKLLFHYYDKDFNNEADTPDNFQSRRPNTSFCFLDIRSPGLGDTAMYLCATSRDETGLLDTQYFGPGTRLTVL.